This T cell receptor beta chain was captured in a study of blood T cell repertoires in COVID-19. Study-level background: Nucleic acid was either cDNA or gDNA, and it came from T cells, B-cell-depleted T cells, or PBMCs.

V lost 3 bases to trimming and J lost 7 bases; unmatched junction nucleotides: 10. Germline V lookup: CDR1 SGHVS, CDR2 FQNEAQ. CDR3 length: 15 amino acids. Measured with immunoSEQ multiplex PCR; TCRdb has only the in-frame clones, and not every one. The sample lists some 200,000 clones, roughly 80% occurring once. The TCR originated in a woman between 50 and 59 years old who had been exposed to COVID-19. V gene TRBV7-8 combines with J gene TRBJ1-2; TRBD1 agrees at 8 bases. The sequenced sample was PBMCs or T cells enriched from blood (not recorded which). CDR3 amino acids: CASSLSSGTGIGYTF. For the CDR3, the DNA is TGTGCCAGCAGCTTGAGTTCCGGGACAGGAATTGGCTACACCTTC.